A single sample is the source of the 15 T cell receptor beta chains below, sequenced in a study of Graves' ophthalmopathy and Graves' hyperthyroidism. From RNA, the CDR3 regions of TCR beta chains were amplified and sequenced. HTBI primers primed a first-round RT-PCR, and a second-round multiplex PCR followed. TCRdb processed the multiplex PCR reads anew with MiXCR; each CDR3 protein has one entry. The sample carries 40,000 to 45,000 distinct CDR3 sequences, 52% recorded once. The sequencing input was peripheral blood. These receptors were taken from an adult man with Graves' ophthalmopathy.

The chain is built from TRBV30 and TRBJ1-6; a possible D gene is TRBD1 (6 bases). The CDR3 covers 15 residues. Germline V gene lookup returns CDR1 GTSNPN and CDR2 SVGIG (reference sequence). Trimming took 1 base from V and 6 from J, leaving 13 bases between them. The CDR3 reads CAWSATAGANSPLHF. As DNA, the CDR3 is TGTGCCTGGAGTGCGACGGCAGGGGCTAATTCACCCCTCCACTTT.

At least ten counts were recorded for this clonotype. The chain uses TRBV5-5 and TRBJ1-5; D call uncertain. The CDR3 runs 16 residues. Trimming took off 2 bases at V and 2 bases at J, with 14 bases between the two ends. CDR1 and CDR2 (germline): SGHKS, YYEKEE (reference sequence). The CDR3 region has the DNA TGTGCCAGCAGCTTAAGCCCAGGTTCGGGCAATCAGCCCCAGCATTTT. It encodes CASSLSPGSGNQPQHF.

This clonotype was seen at least ten times. The rearrangement joins TRBV4-1 to TRBJ1-2; D remains unclear. The CDR3 spans 15 residues. Per germline, CDR1 MGHRA and CDR2 YSYEKL. Trimming left V 0 bases short and J 4 bases short, with 12 bases between. This chain's CDR3 is CASSQDGEGSYGYTF. The CDR3 bases are TGCGCCAGCAGCCAAGATGGGGAAGGGAGCTATGGCTACACCTTC.

This clonotype was seen repeatedly, ten times or more. The rearrangement links TRBV5-6 to TRBJ2-3; 7 nucleotides align to TRBD2. Germline V gene lookup returns CDR1 SGHDT and CDR2 YYEEEE. The CDR3 spans 15 residues. After removal of 0 bases from V and 2 bases from J, the junction contained 3 bases not matched to a gene. This CDR3 reads CASSLDGRATDTQYF. CDR3 sequence (DNA): TGTGCCAGCAGCTTGGATGGGAGGGCCACAGATACGCAGTATTTT.

Many counts were recorded for this clonotype. The genes are TRBV9 and TRBJ2-2; no reliable D call. This CDR3 comprises 16 residues. Germline CDR1 SGDLS, CDR2 YYNGEE. With 1 base removed from V and 3 bases from J, the gap between germline ends came to 13 bases. The CDR3 protein is CASSVTPDPYTGELFF. Written as DNA, the CDR3 is TGTGCCAGCAGCGTAACTCCCGACCCTTACACCGGGGAGCTGTTTTTT.

This clonotype came up many times. This chain uses TRBV28 with TRBJ1-6; no firm D call. Trimming took off 7 bases at V and 10 bases at J, with 14 bases between the two ends. CDR3 size: 13 residues. Germline V CDR1 and CDR2: MDHEN, SYDVKM. This CDR3 is CASTSTRLSPLHF. In nucleotides, the CDR3 is TGTGCCAGCACCTCAACCCGGCTCTCACCCCTCCACTTT. Based on the CDR3 plus reference TRBV28 and TRBJ1-6, the full variable domain is DVKVTQSSRYLVKRTGEKVFLECVQDMDHENMFWYRQDPGLGLRLIYFSYDVKMKEKGDIPEGYSVSREKKERFSLILESASTNQTSMYLCASTSTRLSPLHFGNGTRLTVT.

This clonotype was found many times. J is TRBJ2-7 and V is TRBV19; D gene unclear. The CDR3 consists of 14 residues. V was pared by 9 bases and J by 0 bases, with 15 bases between. CDR1 is LNHDA, CDR2 SQIVND, per germline (reference sequence). CDR3 sequence: CASRPTASSYEQYF. CDR3 DNA: TGTGCCAGCAGGCCGACTGCTAGCTCCTACGAGCAGTACTTC. The entire variable domain, with the rest obtained from reference TRBV19 and TRBJ2-7, is as follows: DGGITQSPKYLFRKEGQNVTLSCEQNLNHDAMYWYRQDPGQGLRLIYYSQIVNDFQKGDIAEGYSVSREKKESFPLTVTSAQKNPTAFYLCASRPTASSYEQYFGPGTRLTVT.

V gene TRBV30 combines with J gene TRBJ1-3; D is uncertain. The CDR3 loop spans 15 amino acids. The V end lost 3 bases, the J end lost 0 bases, and 12 bases lay between the germline ends. The germline V gene encodes CDR1 GTSNPN and CDR2 SVGIG (reference sequence). CDR3 coding DNA: TGTGCCTGGAGCCTCCACGTCTCCTCTGGAAACACCATATATTTT. As protein: CAWSLHVSSGNTIYF.

Relative to its sample, this clonotype is medium-sized (0.01 to 0.1%). The chain uses TRBV29-1 and TRBJ1-1; no clear D gene. CDR1 and CDR2 (germline): SQVTM, ANQGSEA. The CDR3 loop spans 11 amino acids. V shed 7 bases and J shed 5 bases, with 11 bases lying between them. The CDR3 DNA reads TGCAGCGGGGGTGCTCGGACTGAAGCTTTCTTT. It yields the protein CSGGARTEAFF.

This sequence joins TRBV20-1 and TRBJ2-7; TRBD2 matches at 7 bases. Germline lookup yields CDR1 DFQATT and CDR2 SNEGSKA (reference sequence). The ends lost 4 bases at V and 3 bases at J; junction bases unmatched: 6. The CDR3 runs to 13 residues. The CDR3 bases are TGCAGTGCTACACGGGGAGGGGACTACGAGCAGTACTTC. Translated: CSATRGGDYEQYF.

This clonotype is deemed medium-sized. DNA for the CDR3: TGTGCCACCAGTGTGTCAGGGGGCTCCTACAATGAGCAGTTCTTC. Translation gives CATSVSGGSYNEQFF. The V and J genes are TRBV24-1 and TRBJ2-1, with 7 bases fitting TRBD1. The germline V gene has CDR1 KGHDR and CDR2 SFDVKD. V shed 5 bases, J shed 0 bases, and the junction held 3 bases outside the gene matches. This CDR3 has 15 residues.

The V and J genes are TRBV20-1 and TRBJ1-5, with unresolved D. Germline V lookup: CDR1 DFQATT, CDR2 SNEGSKA (reference sequence). The CDR3 runs to 13 residues. V was shortened by 3 bases and J by 0 bases, with 6 bases between the two germline ends. As DNA, the CDR3 is TGCAGTGCTAGGGGGAGTAGCAATCAGCCCCAGCATTTT. It yields the protein CSARGSSNQPQHF.

This clonotype was seen a single time. This chain connects TRBV19 to TRBJ1-5, with a tentative D call TRBD1 (5 bases). The germline gives CDR1 LNHDA, CDR2 SQIVND (reference sequence). V gave up 5 bases and J gave up 5 bases, with 22 bases separating them. The CDR3 is 17 amino acids. This CDR3 reads CASSLPQDMLLYQPQHF. CDR3 DNA sequence: TGTGCCAGTAGTCTCCCCCAGGACATGCTATTATATCAGCCCCAGCATTTT.

The chain carries TRBV20-1 and TRBJ1-2; D ambiguous. This CDR3 has 14 residues. Germline V gene sequence: CDR1 DFQATT, CDR2 SNEGSKA (reference sequence). V gave up 0 bases and J gave up 2 bases, with 10 bases separating them. The DNA of the CDR3 is TGCAGTGCTAGAGATGTTTGGGGAAACTATGGCTACACCTTC. It encodes CSARDVWGNYGYTF.

V and J are TRBV20-1 and TRBJ2-3; 9 bases map to TRBD1. Germline trimming cut 2 bases from V and 10 bases from J; bases unmatched to any gene: 10. Germline loops: CDR1 DFQATT, CDR2 SNEGSKA (reference sequence). The CDR3 runs 14 residues. CDR3: CSARNTGGGYAQYF. The CDR3 DNA follows: TGCAGTGCTAGAAACACAGGGGGCGGGTATGCGCAGTATTTT.